A selection of T cell receptor beta chains follows, all from one sample in a study of blood T cell repertoires in COVID-19. Method: immunoSEQ multiplex PCR; TCRdb's copy keeps in-frame clones and lacks some. The table includes roughly 130,000 clones, under 95% detected once. Sequenced: peripheral blood. These receptors all come from a man aged 45-65 years with active COVID-19. CDR3s include the opening cysteine and the closing phenylalanine or tryptophan. A D gene is named only where the DNA matches it firmly. Size is omitted from some rows. Given values are once, few, many or a class for expanded clones.

j_gene | d_gene | abundance | v_gene | CDR3aa | CDR3nt
TRBJ2-7 | - | - | TRBV7-8 | CASAQGILSWEQYF | TGTGCCAGCGCACAGGGAATACTTTCGTGGGAGCAGTACTTC
TRBJ1-4 | TRBD1 | - | TRBV6-5 | CASRTGTGDEKLFF | TGTGCCAGCAGGACCGGGACAGGGGATGAAAAACTGTTTTTT
TRBJ2-3 | TRBD2 | once | TRBV18 | CASSLAGASTDTQYF | TGTGCCAGCTCACTAGCGGGGGCTAGCACAGATACGCAGTATTTT
TRBJ2-3 | TRBD2 | - | TRBV19 | CASSMRLAGSTDTQYF | TGTGCCAGTAGCATGCGACTAGCGGGTAGCACAGATACGCAGTATTTT
TRBJ2-2 | TRBD2 | - | TRBV4-1 | CASRGGDAGELFF | TGCGCCAGCAGGGGGGGGGACGCCGGGGAGCTGTTTTTT
TRBJ2-1 | TRBD2 | once | TRBV7-2 | CASSPGLAGGVEQFF | TGTGCCAGCAGCCCGGGACTAGCGGGGGGGGTTGAGCAGTTCTTC
TRBJ1-2 | TRBD1 | few | TRBV5-1 | CASSWGTGDYTF | TGCGCCAGCAGCTGGGGGACAGGGGACTACACCTTC
TRBJ2-1 | TRBD2 | - | TRBV7-3 | CASSALAGSYNEQFF | TGTGCCAGCAGCGCGCTAGCGGGGTCCTACAATGAGCAGTTCTTC
TRBJ2-1 | TRBD1 | - | TRBV7-9 | CASSFRQGSYNEQFF | TGTGCCAGCAGCTTCAGACAGGGCTCCTACAATGAGCAGTTCTTC
TRBJ1-2 | TRBD1 | - | TRBV10-3 | CAIGGDRANYGYTF | TGTGCCATCGGTGGGGACAGGGCTAACTATGGCTACACCTTC
TRBJ2-2 | TRBD2 | once | TRBV9 | CASSVVTSGGRGNTGELFF | TGTGCCAGCAGCGTAGTAACTAGCGGAGGTCGTGGGAACACCGGGGAGCTGTTTTTT
TRBJ2-3 | - | - | TRBV18 | CASSPLTGTLDTQYF | TGTGCCAGCTCACCATTAACAGGGACGCTGGATACGCAGTATTTT
TRBJ2-7 | - | - | TRBV2 | CASREGDRAGEQYF | TGTGCCAGCAGGGAGGGAGACAGGGCCGGCGAGCAGTACTTC
TRBJ2-3 | TRBD2 | - | TRBV5-6 | CASSSFLGLGVVDTQYF | TGTGCCAGCAGCTCCTTTTTGGGACTAGGGGTAGTGGATACGCAGTATTTT
TRBJ2-5 | - | - | TRBV13 | CASSSYGPSRGKSTSVQETQYF | TGTGCCAGCAGCTCGTACGGTCCCTCCCGGGGGAAGTCAACCAGCGTCCAAGAGACCCAGTACTTC
TRBJ1-1 | TRBD1 | - | TRBV7-9 | CASSPGTANTEAFF | TGTGCCAGCAGCCCCGGGACAGCGAACACTGAAGCTTTCTTT
TRBJ2-1 | TRBD2 | - | TRBV19 | CASSGLAGVGEQFF | TGTGCCAGTAGTGGGCTAGCGGGAGTCGGGGAGCAGTTCTTC
TRBJ2-2 | TRBD1 | - | TRBV5-1 | CASGDRDRGPYLHTGELFF | TGCGCCAGCGGAGATAGGGACAGGGGGCCGTATTTGCACACCGGGGAGCTGTTTTTT
TRBJ2-1 | TRBD2 | - | TRBV7-8 | CASSPLGLAGGPSNEQFF | TGTGCCAGCAGCCCCCTGGGACTAGCGGGAGGGCCCTCCAATGAGCAGTTCTTC
TRBJ1-5 | TRBD1 | - | TRBV19 | CASETGVNNQPQHF | TGTGCCAGTGAAACAGGGGTTAACAATCAGCCCCAGCATTTT
TRBJ1-6 | - | - | TRBV6-5 | CASNGDSNSPLHF | TGTGCCAGCAATGGAGACAGTAATTCACCCCTCCACTTT
TRBJ1-5 | - | - | TRBV19 | CASRHPAGAAGNQPQHF | TGTGCCAGTAGACACCCGGCAGGTGCAGCGGGGAATCAGCCCCAGCATTTT
TRBJ2-5 | - | - | TRBV10-2 | CASQTRSRGFGETQYF | TGCGCCAGTCAGACTAGGTCCAGAGGGTTCGGAGAGACCCAGTACTTC
TRBJ1-1 | TRBD1 | - | TRBV12-3/TRBV12-4 | CASSLTGDTEAFF | TGTGCCAGCAGCCTAACAGGGGACACTGAAGCTTTCTTT
TRBJ1-1 | - | - | TRBV2 | CASTLAGGEAFF | TGTGCCAGCACCCTTGCCGGCGGTGAAGCTTTCTTT
TRBJ2-7 | TRBD1 | - | TRBV5-4 | CASSWGGTGGYEQYF | TGTGCCAGCAGCTGGGGCGGGACAGGGGGATACGAGCAGTACTTC
TRBJ2-1 | TRBD2 | - | TRBV11-3 | CASSTRALAGGNEQFF | TGTGCCAGCAGCACACGAGCCCTAGCGGGAGGGAATGAGCAGTTCTTC
TRBJ2-1 | - | - | TRBV11-3 | CASSPGLRANNEQFF | TGTGCCAGCAGCCCGGGACTCCGAGCCAACAATGAGCAGTTCTTC
TRBJ2-7 | - | - | TRBV29-1 | CSVIYSNSRSYEQYF | TGCAGCGTTATATACAGTAACTCCCGATCCTACGAGCAGTACTTC
TRBJ1-5 | - | - | TRBV11-3 | CASSSRARGGNQPQHF | TGTGCCAGCAGCTCTAGAGCGCGGGGGGGCAATCAGCCCCAGCATTTT
TRBJ1-5 | - | - | TRBV11-2 | CASSWTGNQPQHF | TGTGCCAGCAGCTGGACAGGCAATCAGCCCCAGCATTTT
TRBJ1-5 | TRBD1 | - | TRBV28 | CASRLDRVQPQHF | TGTGCCAGCAGGCTCGACAGGGTGCAGCCCCAGCATTTT
TRBJ1-1 | - | - | TRBV11-3 | CASSPEAGMNTEAFF | TGTGCCAGCAGCCCCGAAGCGGGGATGAACACTGAAGCTTTCTTT
TRBJ2-3 | - | once | TRBV6-4 | CASSHLVGDTQYF | TGTGCCAGCAGTCACCTAGTAGGAGATACGCAGTATTTT